Each of the 8 T cell receptor beta chains below was sequenced from the same sample in a study of T cell repertoires in cytomegalovirus infection. TCRdb recomputed calls from the reads with MiXCR, one row per CDR3 protein. The sample carries hundreds of thousands of distinct CDR3 sequences, around a third recorded once. Their antigen targets remain unknown. This material consisted of cultured CD8+ T cells from PBMCs, taken from culture after CMV antigen stimulation. These receptors were obtained from a human donor in good health (CMV status not recorded). Some clones in this sample may be carry-over from other donors' samples.

V usage is TRBV24-1 and J usage is TRBJ2-5, with TRBD2 identical over 7 bases. The germline gives CDR1 KGHDR, CDR2 SFDVKD. The CDR3 runs to 16 residues. V lost 1 base, J lost 1 base, and 5 bases stayed unmatched. The CDR3 is CATSDFQRGSQETQYF. The CDR3 DNA sequence: TGTGCCACCAGTGATTTCCAGCGGGGAAGCCAAGAGACCCAGTACTTC.

The V and J genes are TRBV7-2 and TRBJ2-5; D not certain. The CDR3 has 14 residues. The germline V and J ends were trimmed by 4 bases and 1 base, with 10 bases remaining between them. Germline V gene lookup returns CDR1 SGHTA and CDR2 FQGNSA. The CDR3 DNA reads TGTGCCAGCAGCTGGATCTTAGCCCAAGAGACCCAGTACTTC. Residues: CASSWILAQETQYF.

This clonotype has a count of ten or more. This chain uses TRBV7-9 with TRBJ2-3; TRBD1 agrees at 9 bases. The length of the CDR3 is 15 residues. Germline V CDR1 and CDR2: SEHNR, FQNEAQ (reference sequence). The junction had 7 bases not matched to a gene; V was cut back by 4 bases and J by 5 bases. The chain's CDR3 is CASSSRQGVGDTQYF. CDR3 coding DNA: TGTGCCAGCAGCTCCCGACAGGGGGTTGGAGATACGCAGTATTTT.

The sample holds a few counts of this clonotype. This rearrangement joins TRBV7-9 to TRBJ2-5; perhaps TRBD2 as D (5 bases). CDR1 and CDR2 from the germline V gene are SEHNR and FQNEAQ (reference sequence). The CDR3 is made up of 14 amino acids. Deletions cut 4 bases from V and 2 bases from J, with 11 bases between. CDR3 bases: TGTGCCAGCAGCTCTCCGGACTTGCAAGAGACCCAGTACTTC. This translates into CASSSPDLQETQYF.

The rearrangement uses TRBV7-1 and TRBJ1-1; D perhaps matches TRBD1 (5 bases). TRBV7-1 belongs to the ORF category, with a function that is uncertain. The CDR3 has 14 amino acids. Trimming left V 6 bases short and J 3 bases short, with 14 bases between. Here the CDR3 reads CASRPDRGDTEAFF. The CDR3 DNA is TGTGCCAGCAGACCTGATAGAGGGGACACTGAAGCTTTCTTT.

The rearrangement joins TRBV9 to TRBJ2-7; a possible D gene is TRBD2 (5 bases). The ends were cut back, 4 bases at V and 1 base at J, with 9 bases in the middle. CDR1 and CDR2 from the germline V gene are SGDLS and YYNGEE. This CDR3 is built from 13 residues. CDR3 nucleotide sequence: TGTGCCAGCAGCCGAACTAGTTCCTACGAGCAGTACGTC. It codes for CASSRTSSYEQYV.

CDR3 amino acids: CASSTRDSTDTQYF. CDR3 coding DNA: TGTGCCAGCAGCACTCGGGACAGCACAGATACGCAGTATTTT. J is TRBJ2-3 and V is TRBV6-1; either TRBD1 or TRBD2 may supply D (5 bases each). The germline V and J ends were trimmed by 6 bases and 0 bases, with 10 bases remaining between them. The V gene's germline CDR1 is MNHNS and CDR2 SASEGT. The CDR3 loop spans 14 amino acids.

This clonotype occurred many times. The gene calls are TRBV7-6 and TRBJ2-7, with TRBD1 matching 12 bases. Trimming took 5 bases from V and 2 from J; bases not matched to a gene: 10. This CDR3 spans 17 amino acids. The germline V gene has CDR1 SGHVS and CDR2 FNYEAQ. DNA of the CDR3: TGTGCCAGCAGCATTAAGTCCGGGACAGGGGGCACCTACGAGCAGTACTTC. Its protein is CASSIKSGTGGTYEQYF.